This T cell receptor beta chain is drawn from a study of shared clonotypes between healthy human individuals. V was cut by 3 bases and J by 1 base, with 12 bases left in between. Per germline, CDR1 MNHNS and CDR2 SASEGT. This CDR3 spans 15 amino acids. Researchers ran the assay at a deep level. For each subset, genomic DNA was distributed in equal portions over several immunoSEQ plates. In replicate PCRs of unsorted PBMC, approximately 0.3 ug DNA, some 30,000 T cell genomes, was used. Only in-frame clones appear in the TCRdb table, and some are missing; sequencing was by immunoSEQ multiplex PCR. The profile shows approximately 460,000 clones, 77% of them singletons.

Sequencing input: PBMCs. The V gene is TRBV6-1, the J gene TRBJ1-1, with D tentatively TRBD1 (5 bases). This sequence was found in a woman aged 40 to 50 in good health. Some clones in this sample may be carry-over from other donors' samples. In nucleotides, the CDR3 is TGTGCCAGCAGTGACCCGTGGGGGGAGAACACTGAAGCTTTCTTT. This gives the protein CASSDPWGENTEAFF.